These 26 T cell receptor beta chains came from one sample sequenced in a study of OX40 agonist ivuxolimab in advanced cancers. Libraries were prepared by immunoSEQ multiplex PCR; TCRdb keeps only in-frame clonotypes and omits some of them. The top ten hold approximately 5% of the sample, which has some 57,000 clones, about nine tenths seen once. This sample comprised CD4+ or CD8+ T cells sorted from blood, obtained in a trial of the OX40 agonist ivuxolimab. These receptors all stem from an adult with an advanced solid tumor such as melanoma, head and neck, liver or kidney cancer.

DNA of the CDR3: TGCAGCGTTGAGGGTAGCGTAGACTCCTACAATGAGCAGTTCTTC. Amino acids: CSVEGSVDSYNEQFF. J is TRBJ2-1 and V is TRBV29-1; the D gene is possibly TRBD2 (5 bases). Deletions cut 3 bases from V and 0 bases from J, with 12 bases between. The CDR3 has 15 amino acids. The germline V gene has CDR1 SQVTM and CDR2 ANQGSEA.

The chain carries TRBV5-1 and TRBJ1-4; a weak D match, TRBD1 (5 bases). This CDR3 has 16 residues. Germline CDR1 and CDR2: SGHRS and YFSETQ. V lost 3 bases and J lost 7, with 19 bases in between. CDR3 in amino acids: CASSWGTWGIGEKLFF. The CDR3 DNA follows: TGCGCCAGCAGCTGGGGGACGTGGGGAATAGGTGAAAAACTGTTTTTT.

This clone is a singleton in its sample. The rearrangement uses TRBV30 and TRBJ2-3, with a weak D call TRBD2 (5 bases). In germline, CDR1 is GTSNPN, CDR2 SVGIG (reference sequence). Trimming stripped 2 bases from V and 3 bases from J, with 15 bases between. This CDR3 has 15 residues. The CDR3 sequence: CAWSRELGTTDTQYF. In DNA form, the CDR3 reads TGTGCCTGGAGTAGGGAGCTCGGCACGACAGATACGCAGTATTTT.

The chain is built from TRBV7-2 and TRBJ1-1, with D perhaps TRBD1 (5 bases). This CDR3 is built from 15 residues. Trimming pared 2 bases from V and 1 base from J, leaving 11 bases between. In germline, CDR1 is SGHTA, CDR2 FQGNSA. CDR3 in DNA: TGTGCCAGCAGCTTATTCCCAGGACAGAACACTGAAGCTTTCTTT. Amino acid sequence: CASSLFPGQNTEAFF.

The sample holds one count of this clone. The chain has TRBV6-1 and TRBJ1-1; 9 bases map to TRBD1. Germline V gene lookup returns CDR1 MNHNS and CDR2 SASEGT. The trim removed 7 bases at V and 10 bases at J, leaving 7 bases unmatched. The CDR3 is made up of 12 amino acids. The CDR3 DNA reads as TGTGCCAGCAACACGTGGACAGGGGCAGCTTTCTTT. Its translation: CASNTWTGAAFF.

This rearrangement joins TRBV11-2 to TRBJ1-2; no clear D. CDR3 length: 13 residues. Germline CDR1 is SGHAT and CDR2 is FQNNGV. Trimming cost V 2 bases and J 1 base, with 5 bases left between them. The CDR3 here is CASSLRSNYGYTF. CDR3 nucleotides: TGTGCCAGCAGCTTAAGGAGTAACTATGGCTACACCTTC.

V is TRBV14 and J is TRBJ2-2; 10 nucleotides align to TRBD2. The germline V gene has CDR1 SGHDN and CDR2 FVKESK. The CDR3 has 16 residues. Trimming removed 3 bases from V and 5 bases from J; junction bases left unmatched: 6. CDR3 DNA sequence: TGTGCCAGCAGCCATAAAGCGGGAGGGGGTACCGGGGAGCTGTTTTTT. Translated: CASSHKAGGGTGELFF.

The rearrangement links TRBV6-6 to TRBJ1-2; unclear D gene. The CDR3 extends over 12 amino acids. V gave up 7 bases and J gave up 8 bases, with 14 bases separating them. Germline CDR1 reads MNHNY; CDR2 reads SVGAGI (reference sequence). DNA of the CDR3: TGTGCCAGCACCTTGGACCAGAGGGGCTACACCTTC. Translating gives CASTLDQRGYTF.

The V gene is TRBV30, the J gene TRBJ1-3; no firm D call. This CDR3 spans 14 amino acids. Germline loops: CDR1 GTSNPN, CDR2 SVGIG (reference sequence). Trimming shortened V by 2 bases and J by 0 bases, and 8 bases separated the two germline ends. CDR3 sequence reads: CAWSPGNSGNTIYF. The DNA of the CDR3 is TGTGCCTGGAGTCCGGGGAACTCTGGAAACACCATATATTTT. The full variable domain, completed using reference TRBV30 and TRBJ1-3, is SQTIHQWPATLVQPVGSPLSLECTVEGTSNPNLYWYRQAAGRGLQLLFYSVGIGQISSEVPQNLSASRPQDRQFILSSKKLLLSDSGFYLCAWSPGNSGNTIYFGEGSWLTVV.

The chain couples TRBV19 to TRBJ2-3; the match to TRBD2 covers 7 bases. Germline loops: CDR1 LNHDA, CDR2 SQIVND (reference sequence). There are 17 residues in the CDR3. With 4 bases clipped from V and 0 bases from J, the junction kept 10 bases outside the gene matches. The CDR3 loop is CASSKKGNSGSTDTQYF. The CDR3 DNA follows: TGTGCCAGTAGTAAAAAGGGAAATAGCGGGAGCACAGATACGCAGTATTTT.

The V call is TRBV6-5, the J call TRBJ1-4, with 7 nucleotides matching TRBD1. Losses at the gene ends were 4 bases for V and 7 bases for J; bases not matched to a gene: 12. The CDR3 totals 16 residues. Germline lookup yields CDR1 MNHEY and CDR2 SVGAGI. CDR3 nucleotides: TGTGCCAGCAGTTCCAACCTCAGGGGGTGGATTGAAAAACTGTTTTTT. Translating gives CASSSNLRGWIEKLFF.

As DNA, the CDR3 is TGTGCCAGCAGCTTAGGGGGCTGGGTCCCCGGGGAGCTGTTTTTT. Its protein product is CASSLGGWVPGELFF. V gene TRBV7-2 combines with J gene TRBJ2-2; D is possibly TRBD1 (5 bases). CDR3 length: 15 residues. V shed 1 base and J shed 6 bases, with 12 bases lying between them. The germline V gene has CDR1 SGHTA and CDR2 FQGNSA.

The count of this clone is one. The genes are TRBV11-1 and TRBJ1-2; TRBD1 aligns across 7 bases. This CDR3 has 14 amino acids. The V segment lost 4 bases and the J segment 7 bases; nucleotides outside the gene matches: 9. CDR1 and CDR2 from the germline V gene are SGHAT and FQDESV (reference sequence). CDR3 coding DNA: TGTGCCAGCAGCTCAGGACAGGTGGCCTTTGGCTACACCTTC. Translation gives CASSSGQVAFGYTF.

The chain carries TRBV7-3 and TRBJ2-5; D possibly corresponds to TRBD2 (6 bases). This CDR3 has 13 residues. The V end lost 5 bases, the J end lost 6 bases, and 13 bases lay between the germline ends. Germline loops: CDR1 SGHTA, CDR2 FQGTGA. CDR3 DNA sequence: TGTGCCAGCAGCCTTTCCGGGGGAAAGACCCAGTACTTC. Residues: CASSLSGGKTQYF.

The chain recombines TRBV5-1 with TRBJ1-4; D is undetermined. The CDR3 is 15 residues long. Germline assignment: CDR1 SGHRS and CDR2 YFSETQ. Between the trimmed V and J ends, which lost 1 base and 6 bases, there was a span of 13 bases. In nucleotides, the CDR3 is TGCGCCAGCAGCTTGAACTCGCCAAGGGATGAAAAACTGTTTTTT. Residues: CASSLNSPRDEKLFF.

This rearrangement joins TRBV20-1 to TRBJ2-1; D remains ambiguous. The CDR3 contains 10 residues. V was cut by 3 bases and J by 10 bases, with 7 bases left in between. The germline gives CDR1 DFQATT, CDR2 SNEGSKA (reference sequence). This CDR3 is CSASSGEQFF. DNA for the CDR3: TGCAGTGCTAGTTCCGGGGAGCAGTTCTTC.

This chain links TRBV5-1 with TRBJ1-1; D uncertain. CDR3 size: 14 residues. Germline lookup yields CDR1 SGHRS and CDR2 YFSETQ. V lost 2 bases and J 6 bases, leaving 14 bases between the germline ends. DNA for the CDR3: TGCGCCAGCAGCTTCGTGGGGTCGGGGTCTGAAGCTTTCTTT. Translating it yields CASSFVGSGSEAFF.

V is TRBV6-1 and J is TRBJ2-1; possible D gene TRBD2, 6 bases. V was pared by 2 bases and J by 6 bases, with 14 bases between. Germline CDR1 is MNHNS and CDR2 is SASEGT. The CDR3 extends over 15 amino acids. This CDR3 is CASSESGLMPNEQFF. Written as DNA, the CDR3 is TGTGCCAGCAGTGAATCGGGACTTATGCCCAATGAGCAGTTCTTC.

The chain couples TRBV20-1 to TRBJ2-3; D is unresolved. Trimming removed 4 bases at V and 6 bases at J, with 8 bases between. Germline CDR1 reads DFQATT; CDR2 reads SNEGSKA (reference sequence). The CDR3 is 11 residues long. CDR3 protein: CSANSRDTQYF. The CDR3 nucleotides are TGCAGTGCTAACTCAAGGGATACGCAGTATTTT.

This clone appeared a single time. V usage is TRBV28 and J usage is TRBJ1-3, with a possible D match to TRBD1 (5 bases). The CDR3 is made up of 16 amino acids. Germline CDR1 reads MDHEN; CDR2 reads SYDVKM. Deletions cut 4 bases from V and 4 bases from J, with 17 bases between. The CDR3 is CASSSPSGPQGNTIYF. The CDR3 DNA follows: TGTGCCAGCAGTTCCCCCTCAGGGCCGCAAGGAAACACCATATATTTT.

This clone was recorded once. The chain recombines TRBV2 with TRBJ2-5, with 13 bases matching TRBD2. The V gene's germline CDR1 is SNHLY and CDR2 FYNNEI. The CDR3 has 14 amino acids. The trim removed 8 bases at V and 0 bases at J, leaving 0 bases unmatched. CDR3 in amino acids: CASGTSGNQETQYF. CDR3 in DNA: TGTGCCAGCGGGACTAGCGGGAACCAAGAGACCCAGTACTTC.

This chain uses TRBV14 with TRBJ1-2, with D hard to call. Germline loops: CDR1 SGHDN, CDR2 FVKESK. The ends were cut back, 3 bases at V and 7 bases at J, with 12 bases in the middle. This CDR3 has 13 amino acids. CDR3 protein: CASSQETLGGYTF. The CDR3 DNA is TGTGCCAGCAGCCAGGAGACTCTGGGTGGCTACACCTTC.

The chain recombines TRBV5-6 with TRBJ1-4; D is unresolved. The V gene's germline CDR1 is SGHDT and CDR2 YYEEEE. V was clipped by 1 base and J by 8 bases, with 12 bases between them. The CDR3 has 14 amino acids. The CDR3 coding sequence is TGTGCCAGCAGCTTGATCAGCCCGGGGGAAAAACTGTTTTTT. It yields the protein CASSLISPGEKLFF.

V and J are TRBV9 and TRBJ2-1, with D perhaps matching TRBD2 (6 bases). The CDR3 extends over 15 amino acids. Germline V gene data show CDR1 as SGDLS and CDR2 as YYNGEE. The germline V and J ends were trimmed by 3 bases and 4 bases, with 14 bases remaining between them. The CDR3: CASSARDWTYNEQFF. CDR3 DNA: TGTGCCAGCAGCGCCCGGGACTGGACATACAATGAGCAGTTCTTC.

J is TRBJ1-1 and V is TRBV18; perhaps TRBD1 as D (5 bases). Trimming pared 3 bases from V and 5 bases from J, leaving 16 bases between. CDR1 KGHSH and CDR2 LQKENI come from the germline V gene. The CDR3 is 15 residues long. CDR3 coding DNA: TGTGCCAGCTCACCCATGGGGGTCGGCACGACTGAAGCTTTCTTT. Its protein is CASSPMGVGTTEAFF.

This chain joins TRBV2 and TRBJ2-7; perhaps TRBD1 as D (5 bases). Germline V gene data show CDR1 as SNHLY and CDR2 as FYNNEI. Trimming left V 6 bases short and J 0 bases short, with 15 bases between. The CDR3 runs to 15 residues. The CDR3 region has the DNA TGTGCCAGCAGCTCAGGGTACCCCACCTCCTACGAGCAGTACTTC. This encodes CASSSGYPTSYEQYF. The entire variable domain, with the rest obtained from reference TRBV2 and TRBJ2-7, is as follows: EPEVTQTPSHQVTQMGQEVILRCVPISNHLYFYWYRQILGQKVEFLVSFYNNEISEKSEIFDDQFSVERPDGSNFTLKIRSTKLEDSAMYFCASSSGYPTSYEQYFGPGTRLTVT.